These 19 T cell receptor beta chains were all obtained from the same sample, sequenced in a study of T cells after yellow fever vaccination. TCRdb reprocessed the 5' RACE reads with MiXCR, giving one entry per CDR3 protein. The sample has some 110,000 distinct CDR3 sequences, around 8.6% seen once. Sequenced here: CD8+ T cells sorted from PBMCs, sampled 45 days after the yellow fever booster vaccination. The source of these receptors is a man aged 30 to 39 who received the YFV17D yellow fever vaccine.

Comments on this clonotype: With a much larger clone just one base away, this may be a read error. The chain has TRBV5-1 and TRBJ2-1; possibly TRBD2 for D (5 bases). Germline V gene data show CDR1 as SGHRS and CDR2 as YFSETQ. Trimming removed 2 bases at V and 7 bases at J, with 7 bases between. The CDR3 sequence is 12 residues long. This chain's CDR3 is CASSFGKNEQFF. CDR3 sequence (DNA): TGCGCCAGCAGCTTCGGGAAGAATGAGCAGTTCTTC.

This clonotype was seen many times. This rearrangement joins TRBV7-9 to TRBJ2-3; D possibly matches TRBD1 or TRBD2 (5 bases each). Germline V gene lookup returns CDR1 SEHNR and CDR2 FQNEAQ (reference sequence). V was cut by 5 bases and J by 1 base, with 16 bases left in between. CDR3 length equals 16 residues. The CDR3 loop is CASSPGLVGGTDTQYF. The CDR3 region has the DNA TGTGCCAGCAGCCCGGGGCTAGTGGGGGGCACAGATACGCAGTATTTT.

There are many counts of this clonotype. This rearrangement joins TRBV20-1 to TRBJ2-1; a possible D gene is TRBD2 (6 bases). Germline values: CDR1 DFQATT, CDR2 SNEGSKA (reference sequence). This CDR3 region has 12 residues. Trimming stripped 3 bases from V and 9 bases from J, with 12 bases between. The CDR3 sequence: CSARGGPPEQFF. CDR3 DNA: TGCAGTGCTAGGGGAGGTCCTCCTGAGCAGTTCTTC.

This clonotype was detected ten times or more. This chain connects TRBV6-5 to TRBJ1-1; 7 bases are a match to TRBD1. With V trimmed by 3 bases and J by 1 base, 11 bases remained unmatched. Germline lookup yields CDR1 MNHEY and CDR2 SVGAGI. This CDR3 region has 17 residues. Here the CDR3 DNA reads TGTGCCAGCAGTTATTCAGGGGGTGCAATCGAGAACACTGAAGCTTTCTTT. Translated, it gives CASSYSGGAIENTEAFF.

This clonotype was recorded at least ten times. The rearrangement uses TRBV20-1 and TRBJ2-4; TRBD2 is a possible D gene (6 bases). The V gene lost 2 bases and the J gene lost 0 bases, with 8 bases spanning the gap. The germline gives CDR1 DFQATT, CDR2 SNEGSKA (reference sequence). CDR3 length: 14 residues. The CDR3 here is CSARSGLAKNIQYF. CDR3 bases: TGCAGTGCTAGATCGGGACTAGCCAAAAACATTCAGTACTTC.

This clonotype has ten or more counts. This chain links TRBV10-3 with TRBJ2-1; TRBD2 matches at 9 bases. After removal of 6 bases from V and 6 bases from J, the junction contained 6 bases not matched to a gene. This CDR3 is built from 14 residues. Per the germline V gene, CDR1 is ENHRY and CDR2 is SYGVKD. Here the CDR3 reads CAIRTGLAVNEQFF. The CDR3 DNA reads TGTGCCATCAGGACGGGACTAGCTGTCAATGAGCAGTTCTTC.

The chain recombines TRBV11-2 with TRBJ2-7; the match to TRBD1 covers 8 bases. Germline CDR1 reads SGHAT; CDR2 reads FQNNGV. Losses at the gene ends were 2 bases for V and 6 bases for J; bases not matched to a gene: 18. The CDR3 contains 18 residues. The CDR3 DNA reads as TGTGCCAGCAGCTTACTATTGGCAGGGGGCGCCGGGTTCACCGAGCAGTACTTC. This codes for CASSLLLAGGAGFTEQYF.

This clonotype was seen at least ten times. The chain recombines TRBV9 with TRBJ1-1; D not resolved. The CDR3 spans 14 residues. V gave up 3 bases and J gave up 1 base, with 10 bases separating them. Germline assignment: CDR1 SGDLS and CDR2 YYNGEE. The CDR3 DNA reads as TGTGCCAGCAGCGGGTTAGGGCAGAACACTGAAGCTTTCTTT. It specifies CASSGLGQNTEAFF.

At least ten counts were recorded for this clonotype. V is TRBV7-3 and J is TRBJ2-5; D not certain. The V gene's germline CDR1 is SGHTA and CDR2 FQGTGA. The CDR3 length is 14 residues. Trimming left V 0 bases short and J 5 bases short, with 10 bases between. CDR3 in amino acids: CASSLTGSEETQYF. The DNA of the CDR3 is TGTGCCAGCAGCTTAACAGGTTCGGAGGAGACCCAGTACTTC.

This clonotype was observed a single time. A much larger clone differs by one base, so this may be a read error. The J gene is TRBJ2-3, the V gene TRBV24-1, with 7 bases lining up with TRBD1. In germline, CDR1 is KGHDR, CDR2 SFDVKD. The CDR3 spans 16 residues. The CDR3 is CDSLGPVRGTTDTQYF. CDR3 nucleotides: TGTGACTCCCTTGGCCCGGTCAGGGGGACCACAGATACGCAGTATTTT.

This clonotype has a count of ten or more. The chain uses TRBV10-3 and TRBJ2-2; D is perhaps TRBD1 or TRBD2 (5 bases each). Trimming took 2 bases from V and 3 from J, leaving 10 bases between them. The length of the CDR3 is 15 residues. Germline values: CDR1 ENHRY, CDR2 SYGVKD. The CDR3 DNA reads TGTGCCATCAGTGAGGGGACGGGATACACCGGGGAGCTGTTTTTT. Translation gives CAISEGTGYTGELFF.

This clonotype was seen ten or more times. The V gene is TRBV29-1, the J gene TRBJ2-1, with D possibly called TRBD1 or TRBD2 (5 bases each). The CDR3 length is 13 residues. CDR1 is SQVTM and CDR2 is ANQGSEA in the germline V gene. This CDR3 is CSDSGLLYNEQFF. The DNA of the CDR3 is TGCAGTGACTCGGGGCTGCTGTACAATGAGCAGTTCTTC.

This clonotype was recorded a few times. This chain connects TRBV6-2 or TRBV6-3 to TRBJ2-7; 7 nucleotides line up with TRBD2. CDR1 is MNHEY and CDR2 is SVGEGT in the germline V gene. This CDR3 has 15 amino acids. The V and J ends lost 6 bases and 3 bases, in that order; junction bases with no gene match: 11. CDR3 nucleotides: TGTGCCAGCAGCTCCCTCCTTGGGGGGGGCTACGAGCAGTACTTC. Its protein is CASSSLLGGGYEQYF.

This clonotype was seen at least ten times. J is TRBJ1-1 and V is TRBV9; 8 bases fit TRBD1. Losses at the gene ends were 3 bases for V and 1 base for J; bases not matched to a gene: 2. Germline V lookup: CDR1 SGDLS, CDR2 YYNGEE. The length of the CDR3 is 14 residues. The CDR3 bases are TGTGCCAGCAGCGGCGGGACAGGGAACACTGAAGCTTTCTTT. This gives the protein CASSGGTGNTEAFF.

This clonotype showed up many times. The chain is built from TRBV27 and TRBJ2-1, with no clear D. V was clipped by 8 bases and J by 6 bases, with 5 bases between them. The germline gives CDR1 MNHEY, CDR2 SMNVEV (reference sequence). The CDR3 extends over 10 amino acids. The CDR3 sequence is CASVGNEQFF. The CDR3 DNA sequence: TGTGCCAGCGTTGGCAATGAGCAGTTCTTC.

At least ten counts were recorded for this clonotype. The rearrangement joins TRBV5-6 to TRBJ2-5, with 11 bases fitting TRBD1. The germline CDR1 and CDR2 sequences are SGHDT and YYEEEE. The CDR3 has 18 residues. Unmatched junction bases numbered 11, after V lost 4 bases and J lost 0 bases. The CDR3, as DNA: TGTGCCAGCAGCCCCCTATTATCGGGACAGGGGGACCAAGAGACCCAGTACTTC. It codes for CASSPLLSGQGDQETQYF.

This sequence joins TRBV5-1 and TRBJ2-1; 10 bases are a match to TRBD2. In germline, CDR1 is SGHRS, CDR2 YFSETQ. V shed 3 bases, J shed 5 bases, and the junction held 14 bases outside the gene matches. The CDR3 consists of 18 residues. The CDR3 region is CASSYFPPSGRYDNEQFF. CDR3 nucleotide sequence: TGCGCCAGCAGCTATTTCCCCCCTAGCGGGAGATACGACAATGAGCAGTTCTTC.

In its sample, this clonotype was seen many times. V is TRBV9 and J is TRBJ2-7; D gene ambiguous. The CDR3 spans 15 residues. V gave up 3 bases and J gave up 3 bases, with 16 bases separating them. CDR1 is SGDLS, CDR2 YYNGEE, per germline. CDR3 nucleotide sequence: TGTGCCAGCAGCGAACAGCTCGACGCCTACTACGAGCAGTACTTC. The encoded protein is CASSEQLDAYYEQYF.

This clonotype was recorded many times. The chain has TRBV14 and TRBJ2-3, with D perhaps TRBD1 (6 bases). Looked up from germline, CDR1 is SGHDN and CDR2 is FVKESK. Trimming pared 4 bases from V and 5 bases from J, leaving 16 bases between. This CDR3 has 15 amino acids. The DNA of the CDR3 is TGTGCCAGCAGCCCAACAGGGTGGGGCGAAGATACGCAGTATTTT. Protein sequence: CASSPTGWGEDTQYF.